This T cell receptor beta chain is from a study of shared clonotypes between healthy human individuals. Study as a whole: Per donor, CD8 memory used one plate, CD8 naive used two, CD4 memory used three and CD4 naive used three.

The naive CD8 fraction comprised CD45RO-negative cells positively selected for CCR7 and excluded terminally differentiated effector memory CD45RA+ cells. General study findings and limits: Even with large depth, rarefaction showed that sorted-subset sequencing was incomplete. Several donors showed sharing of approximately 5% of naive CD4 clonotypes.

Germline values: CDR1 SGHVS, CDR2 FQNEAQ. The CDR3 loop spans 17 amino acids. The V gene end was trimmed by 1 base and the J gene end by 9 bases; junction bases not matched to a gene: 9. Concerning this clone itself: What it binds is not known.

Study processing details: Sequence data from immunoSEQ were junction-only and lacked quality scores; consequently, filtering differed. Repertoires were generated with immunoSEQ multiplex PCR, while TCRdb's copy carries only in-frame clones and drops some. V and J calls and clone size are as listed in that table; D and trimming were resolved from the DNA. Of about 2.2 million clones in the sample, roughly 93% were seen once. Sequencing was performed on naive CD8+ T cells from PBMCs. The rearrangement links TRBV7-8 to TRBJ2-1, with 13 bases that match TRBD2. This TCR was sampled from a man younger than 35 in good health. Some clones in this sample may be carry-over from other donors' samples. This CDR3 is CASSLVGGGLAGVEQFF. The CDR3 DNA sequence: TGTGCCAGCAGCTTAGTGGGTGGAGGACTAGCGGGAGTTGAGCAGTTCTTC. Supplemented by reference TRBV7-8 and TRBJ2-1, the full variable domain reads GAGVSQSPRYKVAKRGQDVALRCDPISGHVSLFWYQQALGQGPEFLTYFQNEAQLDKSGLPSDRFFAERPEGSVSTLKIQRTQQEDSAVYLCASSLVGGGLAGVEQFFGPGTRLTVL.